Below, 27 T cell receptor beta chains from the same sample are listed, as sequenced in a study of tumor-infiltrating lymphocytes in primary liver carcinoma. TCR beta cDNA was reverse-transcribed from around 0.55 ug of total RNA. The reaction used a constant-region primer and ProtoScript II reverse transcriptase. Nested multiplex PCR, run for three rounds with slightly modified ARM-PCR, yielded TCR beta libraries. The study ran its first two PCR rounds for roughly 11 cycles each, using TRBV1-TRBV30 forward primers and a C-beta reverse primer. Via MiXCR, TCRdb re-called the multiplex PCR reads, giving one row per CDR3 protein. The sample contains about 210,000 distinct CDR3 sequences, about two thirds of which appear only once. Germline DNA was extracted too, while blood RNA derived from unsorted whole blood. The sequencing input was peripheral blood. These receptors were obtained from a woman aged 55 to 70 with primary liver carcinoma and hepatitis B virus infection.

This clonotype was counted at least ten times. The chain joins TRBV7-8 to TRBJ2-5; possible D gene TRBD1, 5 bases. The CDR3 contains 14 residues. Per germline, CDR1 SGHVS and CDR2 FQNEAQ. V lost 3 bases and J 5 bases, leaving 13 bases between the germline ends. CDR3 in DNA: TGTGCCAGCAGCTTCCTTCTGGGGCCGGAGACCCAGTACTTC. This translates into CASSFLLGPETQYF.

The chain recombines TRBV11-2 with TRBJ2-7, with D unresolved. Between the trimmed V and J ends, which lost 1 base and 7 bases, there was a span of 17 bases. The germline V gene encodes CDR1 SGHAT and CDR2 FQNNGV. The CDR3 extends over 15 amino acids. The CDR3 nucleotides are TGTGCCAGCAGCTTAGGGTTTAACGGGTTCTATGAGCAGTACTTC. It yields the protein CASSLGFNGFYEQYF.

This clonotype was counted many times. The chain links TRBV10-3 to TRBJ1-5; tentative D call: TRBD1 (5 bases). The germline V and J ends were trimmed by 5 bases and 7 bases, with 15 bases remaining between them. CDR1 and CDR2 from the germline V gene are ENHRY and SYGVKD. The CDR3 is 14 amino acids. Written as DNA, the CDR3 is TGTGCCATCAGTCAGCGGGGGGAAGGGCAGCCCCAGCATTTT. Protein sequence: CAISQRGEGQPQHF.

This clonotype showed up many times. J is TRBJ1-2 and V is TRBV5-4; perhaps TRBD1 as D (6 bases). Per the germline V gene, CDR1 is SGHNT and CDR2 is YYREEE (reference sequence). Trimming stripped 4 bases from V and 3 bases from J, with 16 bases between. CDR3 size: 15 residues. As DNA, the CDR3 is TGTGCCAGCAGCCCCAGGGGAGGGGTAGACTATGGCTACACCTTC. Translated, it gives CASSPRGGVDYGYTF.

This clonotype was observed a single time. The genes are TRBV28 and TRBJ2-4; weak D call: TRBD2 (6 bases). V lost 5 bases, J lost 2 bases, and 28 bases lay in between. There are 20 residues in the CDR3. Germline V lookup: CDR1 MDHEN, CDR2 SYDVKM. The CDR3 DNA follows: TGTGCCAGCAGTCCCCTAGGCCAAACTAGCATCTTAGGGTCCAAAAACATTCAGTACTTC. Protein: CASSPLGQTSILGSKNIQYF.

The sample holds many counts of this clonotype. The CDR3 DNA is TGTGCCAGCAGCTTACGGGGAATTTACGAGCAGTACTTC. This encodes CASSLRGIYEQYF. The chain couples TRBV11-3 to TRBJ2-7; D perhaps matches TRBD2 (5 bases). CDR3 size: 13 residues. Germline V gene data show CDR1 as SGHNT and CDR2 as YENEEA. Trimming pared 2 bases from V and 4 bases from J, leaving 9 bases between.

Notes on this clonotype: A much larger clone sits a single nucleotide away, making a read error possible. This CDR3 is missing its conserved last phenylalanine or tryptophan, likely due to a read error. The rearrangement joins TRBV10-3 to TRBJ2-3; D is ambiguous. Trimming took off 3 bases at V and 2 bases at J, with 12 bases between the two ends. This CDR3 spans 15 amino acids. CDR1 is ENHRY and CDR2 is SYGVKD in the germline V gene. The CDR3 nucleotides read TGTGCCATCAGTGACTCGTGGGTATCCACAGATACGCAGTATTTA. Its protein is CAISDSWVSTDTQYL.

This clonotype was observed many times. This chain links TRBV4-2 with TRBJ2-3; 11 bases agree with TRBD2. Germline CDR1 is LGHNA and CDR2 is YNFKEQ. The CDR3 is made up of 17 amino acids. The V gene end was trimmed by 4 bases and the J gene end by 5 bases; junction bases not matched to a gene: 11. The CDR3 bases are TGTGCCAGCAGCCGAGAAACTAGCGGGAGTTATGGAGATACGCAGTATTTT. Protein sequence: CASSRETSGSYGDTQYF.

Note on this clonotype: This clone may be a read error of a much larger clone one base away. This chain connects TRBV6-6 to TRBJ1-2, with unresolved D. V lost 6 bases to trimming and J lost 3 bases, with 2 bases between them. Germline loops: CDR1 MNHNY, CDR2 SVGAGI (reference sequence). The CDR3 extends over 10 amino acids. CDR3 loop: CASSHYGYTF. The CDR3 DNA follows: TGTGCCAGCAGCCACTATGGCTACACCTTC.

Comment on this clonotype: The junction does not match germline at one end; this may be a read error. For the CDR3, the DNA is TGTGCCAGCAGCGCTACGACAAGGTTCGATCAGCCCCAGCGTTTT. Protein: CASSATTRFDQPQRF. The V and J genes are TRBV11-2 and TRBJ1-5; D gene unclear. This CDR3 spans 15 amino acids. From germline, CDR1 is SGHAT and CDR2 FQNNGV.

About this clonotype: The conserved phenylalanine or tryptophan normally closing the CDR3 is absent here, so this likely arose from a read error. The chain joins TRBV14 to TRBJ2-3; D uncertain. Germline V CDR1 and CDR2: SGHDN, FVKESK. The CDR3 has 14 amino acids. The CDR3 loop reads CASSQDVGTDTQYP. The CDR3 region has the DNA TGTGCCAGCAGCCAAGATGTCGGCACTGATACGCAGTATCCT.

This chain joins TRBV11-1 and TRBJ2-5, with D hard to call. The CDR3 is 13 residues long. Germline loops: CDR1 SGHAT, CDR2 FQDESV (reference sequence). Trimming took 2 bases from V and 5 from J, leaving 9 bases between them. CDR3 DNA sequence: TGTGCCAGCAGCTTATTCGGAGTGGAGACCCAGTACTTC. Translated: CASSLFGVETQYF.

The chain is built from TRBV7-8 and TRBJ2-5, with D unresolved. V was cut by 2 bases and J by 4 bases, with 11 bases left in between. The CDR3 extends over 14 amino acids. Germline V gene data show CDR1 as SGHVS and CDR2 as FQNEAQ. CDR3 in amino acids: CASSLRPSPETQYF. CDR3 in DNA: TGTGCCAGCAGCTTACGCCCCAGCCCAGAGACCCAGTACTTC.

This clonotype was counted ten times or more. This chain connects TRBV4-1 to TRBJ1-5; no clear D gene. Trimming left V 0 bases short and J 2 bases short, with 14 bases between. The CDR3 covers 17 residues. Germline V gene lookup returns CDR1 MGHRA and CDR2 YSYEKL. CDR3 sequence reads: CASSQDQGIEGNQPQHF. The CDR3, as DNA: TGCGCCAGCAGCCAAGATCAAGGCATAGAGGGCAATCAGCCCCAGCATTTT.

This chain joins TRBV4-1 and TRBJ2-1, with TRBD2 identical over 8 bases. The V gene's germline CDR1 is MGHRA and CDR2 YSYEKL. The CDR3 extends over 17 amino acids. Losses at the gene ends were 3 bases for V and 9 bases for J; bases not matched to a gene: 16. For the CDR3, the DNA is TGCGCCAGCAGCCAGGGACTAACGGGAGGGATTTTGAGTGAGCAGTTCTTC. Translation: CASSQGLTGGILSEQFF.

Concerning this clonotype itself: One end of the junction fails to match germline, which may point to a read error. J is TRBJ2-3 and V is TRBV11-3; D ambiguous. CDR3 length: 12 amino acids. Germline lookup yields CDR1 SGHNT and CDR2 YENEEA. The chain's CDR3 is CASSLDAATQCF. The CDR3 coding sequence is TGTGCCAGCAGCTTAGATGCGGCTACGCAGTGTTTC.

Turning to this clonotype: A much larger clone sits a single nucleotide away, making a read error possible. The CDR3 ends on some other residue instead of the conserved phenylalanine or tryptophan, so this is likely a read error. The chain employs TRBV5-4 and TRBJ2-1, with 8 nucleotides matching TRBD1. The CDR3 sequence is 15 residues long. Trimming took 2 bases from V and 3 from J; bases not matched to a gene: 4. The V gene's germline CDR1 is SGHNT and CDR2 YYREEE (reference sequence). The CDR3 DNA follows: TGTGCCAGCAGCTTAGGACAGGGTGACTACAATGAGCAGTTCTTA. The encoded protein is CASSLGQGDYNEQFL.

About this clonotype: Compared with germline, one end of the junction differs, possibly owing to a read error. This chain connects TRBV11-2 to TRBJ2-5, with D uncertain. The CDR3 contains 12 residues. Per the germline V gene, CDR1 is SGHAT and CDR2 is FQNNGV. CDR3 in DNA: TGTGCCAGCAGCGTGCAACAAGAGACCCAGTATTTC. This codes for CASSVQQETQYF.

Comment on this clonotype: A much bigger clone sits one base away, suggesting this may be a read error. The V gene is TRBV12-5, the J gene TRBJ2-7, with 7 bases that match TRBD1. Germline V gene lookup returns CDR1 LGHNT and CDR2 FRNRAP. This CDR3 is 14 amino acids long. V was pared by 7 bases and J by 4 bases, with 10 bases of the junction left unmatched. The CDR3: CASASQGNLYEQYF. The CDR3 nucleotides read TGTGCTAGTGCCTCACAGGGGAACCTTTACGAGCAGTACTTC.

The table lists this clonotype with a few counts. This chain joins TRBV13 and TRBJ2-2, with 14 positions matching TRBD2. Germline CDR1 and CDR2: PRHDT and FYEKMQ (reference sequence). J lost 6 bases, V lost 3 bases, and 0 bases had no gene match. The length of the CDR3 is 15 residues. CDR3: CASSLTSGRAGELFF. For the CDR3, the DNA is TGTGCCAGCAGCTTGACTAGCGGGAGGGCCGGGGAGCTGTTTTTT.

Turning to this clonotype: An end of the junction does not agree with germline; a read error may underlie this. The V and J genes are TRBV29-1 and TRBJ1-1, with D possibly TRBD1 on 5 matching bases. CDR3 length equals 15 residues. Germline V CDR1 and CDR2: SQVTM, ANQGSEA. The CDR3 loop is CSADGGWGMRTGAFF. The CDR3 DNA reads TGCAGCGCTGACGGGGGGTGGGGGATGAGGACTGGAGCTTTCTTT.

Concerning this clonotype: This is likely a read error, given that the CDR3 carries no conserved phenylalanine or tryptophan at its end. The chain has TRBV29-1 and TRBJ1-1, with D uncertain. V lost 3 bases to trimming and J lost 1 base, with 15 bases between them. Germline lookup yields CDR1 SQVTM and CDR2 ANQGSEA. The CDR3 spans 15 residues. CDR3 in amino acids: CSVDNGEHTNTEAFL. The CDR3 DNA reads as TGCAGCGTTGATAATGGGGAACACACGAACACTGAAGCTTTCCTT.

Of note for this clonotype: No conserved phenylalanine or tryptophan ends this CDR3, so it is likely a read error. This chain connects TRBV6-1 to TRBJ2-1; the D is unclear. There are 14 residues in the CDR3. Germline V gene sequence: CDR1 MNHNS, CDR2 SASEGT. The V gene lost 5 bases and the J gene lost 3 bases, with 11 bases spanning the gap. CDR3 in DNA: TGTGCCAGCAGTAAAGGCAGCCTCTACAATGAGCAGTTCATC. Translated: CASSKGSLYNEQFI.

This clonotype was picked up many times. The genes are TRBV6-6 and TRBJ2-3; the D call may be TRBD1 or TRBD2 (6 bases each). The germline V and J ends were trimmed by 5 bases and 3 bases, with 12 bases remaining between them. This CDR3 has 14 amino acids. Germline loops: CDR1 MNHNY, CDR2 SVGAGI (reference sequence). CDR3 DNA sequence: TGTGCCAGCAGTGAGGGGGGTTTAACAGATACGCAGTATTTT. Translating gives CASSEGGLTDTQYF.

Note on this clonotype: Sequence at one end of the junction differs from germline and may be a read error. The chain has TRBV6-5 and TRBJ2-7; D may be TRBD1 (5 bases). Per the germline V gene, CDR1 is MNHEY and CDR2 is SVGAGI. This CDR3 region has 16 residues. The CDR3 DNA reads as TGCACCAACAGTTACTCGACGGAGACAGTCTCCTACGAGCAGTACTTC. It is translated as CTNSYSTETVSYEQYF.

With respect to this clonotype: The conserved phenylalanine or tryptophan normally closing the CDR3 is absent here, so this likely arose from a read error. Because the CDR3's place on the DNA is in doubt, the DNA is left out and the CDR3 is given as listed by TCRdb. The V and J genes are TRBV11-2 and TRBJ1-1. Both ends counted, the CDR3 spans 14 residues. Germline V lookup: CDR1 SGHAT, CDR2 FQNNGV. CDR3 sequence: CAGSLMGRDTEAYI.

This clonotype is a singleton in its sample. Just one base apart from a much larger clone, this may be a read error. CDR3: CASTNSGAAETQYF. The CDR3 region has the DNA TGTGCCAGCACCAACTCCGGGGCAGCGGAGACCCAGTACTTC. The chain links TRBV28 to TRBJ2-5; perhaps D is TRBD1 or TRBD2 (5 bases each). V was pared by 7 bases and J by 5 bases, with 17 bases between. The CDR3 totals 14 residues. The germline V gene encodes CDR1 MDHEN and CDR2 SYDVKM. Looking up the rest from reference TRBV28 and TRBJ2-5 gives the full variable domain: DVKVTQSSRYLVKRTGEKVFLECVQDMDHENMFWYRQDPGLGLRLIYFSYDVKMKEKGDIPEGYSVSREKKERFSLILESASTNQTSMYLCASTNSGAAETQYFGPGTRLLVL.